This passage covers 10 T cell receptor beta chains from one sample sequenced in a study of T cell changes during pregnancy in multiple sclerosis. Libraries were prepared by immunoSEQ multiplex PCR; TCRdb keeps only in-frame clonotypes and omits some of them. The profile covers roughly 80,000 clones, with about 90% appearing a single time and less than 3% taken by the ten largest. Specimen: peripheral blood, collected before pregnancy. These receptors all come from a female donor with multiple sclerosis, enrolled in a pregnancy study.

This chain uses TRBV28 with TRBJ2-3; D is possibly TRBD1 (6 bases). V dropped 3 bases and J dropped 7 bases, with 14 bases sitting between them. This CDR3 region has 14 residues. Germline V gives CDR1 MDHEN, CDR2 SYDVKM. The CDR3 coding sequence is TGTGCCAGCAGTTTGGTACAGGGTGTAAATACGCAGTATTTT. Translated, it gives CASSLVQGVNTQYF.

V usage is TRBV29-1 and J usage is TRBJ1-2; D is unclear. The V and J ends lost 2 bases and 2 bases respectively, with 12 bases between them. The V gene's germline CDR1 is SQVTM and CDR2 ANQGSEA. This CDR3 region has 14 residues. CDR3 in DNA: TGCAGCGTTGAAAGAGGGAGCTCCAACTATGGCTACACCTTC. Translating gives CSVERGSSNYGYTF.

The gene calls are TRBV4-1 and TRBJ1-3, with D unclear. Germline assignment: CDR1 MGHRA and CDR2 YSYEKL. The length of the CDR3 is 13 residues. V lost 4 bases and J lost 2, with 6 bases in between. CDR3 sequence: CASSPVPGNTIYF. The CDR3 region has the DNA TGCGCCAGCAGCCCCGTTCCTGGAAACACCATATATTTT.

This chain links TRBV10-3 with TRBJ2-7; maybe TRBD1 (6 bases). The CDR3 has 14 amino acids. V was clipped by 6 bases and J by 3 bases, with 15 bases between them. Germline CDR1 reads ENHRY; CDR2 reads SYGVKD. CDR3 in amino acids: CAISGKQGRYEQYF. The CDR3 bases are TGTGCCATCAGCGGTAAGCAGGGGCGCTACGAGCAGTACTTC.

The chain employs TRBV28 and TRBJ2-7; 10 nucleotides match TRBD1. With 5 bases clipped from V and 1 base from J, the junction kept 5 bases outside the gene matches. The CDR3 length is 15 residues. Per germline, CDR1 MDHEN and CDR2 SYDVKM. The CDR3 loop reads CASSLPGQGSYEQYF. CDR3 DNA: TGTGCCAGCAGTCTACCGGGACAGGGGTCCTACGAGCAGTACTTC.

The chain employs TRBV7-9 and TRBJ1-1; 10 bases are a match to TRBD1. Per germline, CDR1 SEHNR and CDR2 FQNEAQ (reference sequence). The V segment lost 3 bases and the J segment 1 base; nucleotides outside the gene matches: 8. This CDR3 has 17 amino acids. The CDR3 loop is CASSFPGWDRGNTEAFF. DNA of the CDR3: TGTGCCAGCAGCTTTCCGGGCTGGGACAGGGGGAACACTGAAGCTTTCTTT.

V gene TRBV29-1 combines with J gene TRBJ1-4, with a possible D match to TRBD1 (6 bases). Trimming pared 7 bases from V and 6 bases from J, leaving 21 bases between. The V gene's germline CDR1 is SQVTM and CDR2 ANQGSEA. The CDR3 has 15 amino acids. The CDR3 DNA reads TGCAGCGCGTACCATCCAGGGGAATTGGATGAAAAACTGTTTTTT. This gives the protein CSAYHPGELDEKLFF. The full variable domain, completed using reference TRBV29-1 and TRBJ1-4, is SAVISQKPSRDICQRGTSLTIQCQVDSQVTMMFWYRQQPGQSLTLIATANQGSEATYESGFVIDKFPISRPNLTFSTLTVSNMSPEDSSIYLCSAYHPGELDEKLFFGSGTQLSVL.

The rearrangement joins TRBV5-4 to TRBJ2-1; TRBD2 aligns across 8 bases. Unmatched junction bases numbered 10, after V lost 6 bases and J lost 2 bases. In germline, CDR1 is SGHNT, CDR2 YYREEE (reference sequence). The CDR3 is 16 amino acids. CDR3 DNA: TGTGCCAGCACTTTGGAGGCGGGAGGTGCCTACAATGAGCAGTTCTTC. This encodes CASTLEAGGAYNEQFF.

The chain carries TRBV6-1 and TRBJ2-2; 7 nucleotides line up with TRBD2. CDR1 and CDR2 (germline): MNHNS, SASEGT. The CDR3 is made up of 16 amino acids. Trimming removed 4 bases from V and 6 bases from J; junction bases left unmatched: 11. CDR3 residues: CASSVLAARISGELFF. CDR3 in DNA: TGTGCCAGCAGTGTGCTAGCGGCAAGGATTTCCGGGGAGCTGTTTTTT.

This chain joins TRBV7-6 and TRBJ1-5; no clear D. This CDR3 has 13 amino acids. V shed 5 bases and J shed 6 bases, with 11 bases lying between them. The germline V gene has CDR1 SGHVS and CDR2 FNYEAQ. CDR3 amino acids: CASSRNGRQPQHF. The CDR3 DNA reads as TGTGCCAGCAGCCGGAATGGGCGTCAGCCCCAGCATTTT.